This T cell receptor beta chain was recorded in a study of T cells in Graves' hyperthyroidism and ophthalmopathy. Across the study: Once the initial diagnosis was made, peripheral blood was obtained before any treatment.

Patients with ophthalmopathy all had a Clinical Activity Score of at least 3, a NOSPECS grade of at least 4 and duration under 3 months. Looked up from germline, CDR1 is SGDLS and CDR2 is YYNGEE. This CDR3 comprises 17 residues. The V gene end was trimmed by 4 bases and the J gene end by 4 bases; junction bases not matched to a gene: 7. The TCR beta CDR3 regions underwent amplification using RNA transcripts as the source. First-round RT-PCR with HTBI primers amplified the TCR CDR3 region. One entry per CDR3 protein results from TCRdb running MiXCR on the multiplex PCR reads. The table has roughly 550,000 distinct CDR3 sequences, around 16% seen once.

The sample taken for sequencing was blood. V gene TRBV9 combines with J gene TRBJ2-3, with 15 positions matching TRBD2. The sequence came from a woman aged 25 to 39 with Graves' ophthalmopathy. The CDR3 sequence is CASSFGTSGRFSDTQYF. DNA of the CDR3: TGTGCCAGCAGCTTCGGGACTAGCGGGAGGTTCTCAGATACGCAGTATTTT. The whole variable domain, remainder taken from reference TRBV9 and TRBJ2-3, is DSGVTQTPKHLITATGQRVTLRCSPRSGDLSVYWYQQSLDQGLQFLIQYYNGEERAKGNILERFSAQQFPDLHSELNLSSLELGDSALYFCASSFGTSGRFSDTQYFGPGTRLTVL.